This T cell receptor (beta chain) was recorded in a study of blood T cell repertoires in COVID-19. Looking at the study overall: The study drew acute and convalescent COVID-19 samples from the United States, Italy and Spain.

How the authors handled the data: Reference gene primer amplification gave nucleated cell count estimates. Libraries were prepared by immunoSEQ multiplex PCR; TCRdb keeps only in-frame clonotypes and omits some of them. V and J calls and clone size follow that table, whereas D and trimming were derived from the DNA. The sample includes roughly 290,000 clones, around 81% seen only once; the top ten take around 4%. The germline CDR1 and CDR2 sequences are LNHNV and YYDKDF (reference sequence). This CDR3 is built from 17 residues. Germline trimming cut 6 bases from V and 0 bases from J; bases unmatched to any gene: 8.

This clonotype was sampled from a woman aged 45-59 years with active or convalescent COVID-19. The chain combines TRBV15 with TRBJ2-7; 13 nucleotides agree with TRBD2. Material for sequencing was peripheral blood. In DNA, the CDR3 is TGTGCCACCAGTGCGGGACTAGCGGGGCGGGGCTCCTACGAGCAGTACTTC. This encodes CATSAGLAGRGSYEQYF.